The present T cell receptor beta chain was sequenced within a study of technical replicates of blood from a few donors. V lost 6 bases to trimming and J lost 2 bases, with 6 bases between them. Germline V CDR1 and CDR2: SGHTS, YDEGEE. The CDR3 contains 11 residues. The protocol was immunoSEQ multiplex PCR, while the TCRdb copy is restricted to in-frame clones and leaves out a portion. The data contain about 72,000 clones, nearly 97% of them seen just once; the ten biggest clones take up roughly 0.24%. The origin of this receptor is a human donor in good health. The sequencing sample was made of T cells isolated from PBMCs. This chain uses TRBV5-8 with TRBJ2-7; tentative D call: TRBD1 (5 bases). CDR3 in amino acids: CASTQAYEQYF. The CDR3 DNA sequence: TGTGCCAGCACACAGGCCTACGAGCAGTACTTC. The variable domain in full, completed from reference TRBV5-8 and TRBJ2-7, reads EAGVTQSPTHLIKTRGQQATLRCSPISGHTSVYWYQQALGLGLQFLLWYDEGEERNRGNFPPRFSGRQFPNYSSELNVNALELEDSALYLCASTQAYEQYFGPGTRLTVT.